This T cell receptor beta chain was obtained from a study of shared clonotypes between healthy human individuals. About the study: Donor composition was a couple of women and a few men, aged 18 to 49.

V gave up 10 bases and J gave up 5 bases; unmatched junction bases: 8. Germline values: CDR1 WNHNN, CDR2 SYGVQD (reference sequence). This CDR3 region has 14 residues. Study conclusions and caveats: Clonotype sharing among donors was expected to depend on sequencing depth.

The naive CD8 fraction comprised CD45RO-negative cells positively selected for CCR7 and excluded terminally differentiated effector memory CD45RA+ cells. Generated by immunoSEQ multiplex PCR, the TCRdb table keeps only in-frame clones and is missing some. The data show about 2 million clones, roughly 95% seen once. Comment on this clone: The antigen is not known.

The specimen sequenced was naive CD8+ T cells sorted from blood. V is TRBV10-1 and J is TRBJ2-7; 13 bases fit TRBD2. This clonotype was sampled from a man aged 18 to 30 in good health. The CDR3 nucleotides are TGCGCCACAGAACTAGCGGGAGGGCCCCACGAGCAGTACTTC. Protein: CATELAGGPHEQYF.